Included here is one T cell receptor beta chain sequence, with context. No antigen is known for it. This record belongs to a study of T cells in localized non-small cell lung cancer. Points from the study as a whole: Of the tissues analyzed, uninvolved adjacent lung showed maximal T cell clonality, greater than tumor. In the blood, greater T cell density corresponded to longer overall survival. Sequencing covered just one tumor region, so heterogeneity cannot be ruled out.

Trimming took 9 bases from V and 10 from J, leaving 18 bases between them. The CDR3 covers 12 residues. CDR1 is MNHGY and CDR2 is SAAAGT in the germline V gene. TCRdb keeps only in-frame clones here, not all; method: immunoSEQ multiplex PCR. The sample yields thousands of clones, roughly 27% seen once. This sequence joins TRBV6-8 and TRBJ1-2; D gene ambiguous. This TCR came from a woman aged 40-69 years with stage I lung adenocarcinoma. Sequenced material: lung tumor tissue, taken before any cancer treatment. The CDR3 here is CASSEEGKAYTF. In DNA, the CDR3 is TGTGCCAGTAGTGAGGAAGGGAAAGCCTACACCTTC.